This note documents a single TCR beta chain sequence. These data are taken from a study of blood T cell repertoires in COVID-19. Under the authors' procedure: Amplification with reference gene primers provided the estimates of nucleated cell counts. Profiling relied on immunoSEQ multiplex PCR, and the TCRdb table lists in-frame clones only, not all of them. V and J calls plus clone size are reproduced from that table; the DNA served to infer D and trimming. The data show 140,000 to 150,000 clones, approximately 85% seen once. Germline CDR1 reads SGHTA; CDR2 reads FQGNSA. Trimming cost V 4 bases and J 5 bases, with 11 bases left between them. The CDR3 covers 13 residues. One Seattle source followed patients from active infection through their disease course.

The TCR was taken from a woman between 55 and 75 years old with COVID-19, enrolled during active disease. The rearrangement uses TRBV7-2 and TRBJ1-2; D is uncertain. The sequenced sample was peripheral blood. CDR3 region: CASSSGSDYGYTF. The CDR3 nucleotides are TGTGCCAGCAGCTCAGGCTCGGATTATGGCTACACCTTC. The full variable domain, completed using reference TRBV7-2 and TRBJ1-2, is GAGVSQSPSNKVTEKGKDVELRCDPISGHTALYWYRQSLGQGLEFLIYFQGNSAPDKSGLPSDRFSAERTGGSVSTLTIQRTQQEDSAVYLCASSSGSDYGYTFGSGTRLTVV.